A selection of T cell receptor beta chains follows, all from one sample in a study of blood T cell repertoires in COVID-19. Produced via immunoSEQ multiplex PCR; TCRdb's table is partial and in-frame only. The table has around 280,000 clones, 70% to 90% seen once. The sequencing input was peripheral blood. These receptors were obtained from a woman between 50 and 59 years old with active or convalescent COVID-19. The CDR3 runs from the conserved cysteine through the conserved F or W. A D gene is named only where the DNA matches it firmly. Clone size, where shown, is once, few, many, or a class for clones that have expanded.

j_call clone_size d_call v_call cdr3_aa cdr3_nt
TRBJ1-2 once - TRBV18 CASSSLPGGGYTF TGTGCCAGCTCATCACTTCCAGGAGGGGGCTACACCTTC
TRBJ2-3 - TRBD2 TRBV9 CASSELADTQYF TGTGCCAGCAGCGAACTAGCGGATACGCAGTATTTT
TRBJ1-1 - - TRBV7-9 CASSFQSVKGTEAFF TGTGCCAGCAGCTTTCAATCGGTTAAGGGGACTGAAGCTTTCTTT
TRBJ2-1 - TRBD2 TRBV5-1 CASSSGLAGGFGNEQFF TGCGCCAGCAGCTCAGGACTAGCGGGAGGTTTCGGCAATGAGCAGTTCTTC
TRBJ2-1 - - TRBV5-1 CASSEYNEQFF TGCGCCAGCTCGGAGTACAATGAGCAGTTCTTC
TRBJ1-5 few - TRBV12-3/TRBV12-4 CASRRGSNQPQHF TGTGCCAGCAGGCGGGGCAGCAATCAGCCCCAGCATTTT
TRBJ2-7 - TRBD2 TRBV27 CASGREGLREQYF TGTGCCAGCGGGCGGGAGGGCCTGAGGGAGCAGTACTTC
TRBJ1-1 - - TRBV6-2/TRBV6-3 CASSSPDILNTEAFF TGTGCCAGCAGTTCCCCGGACATCCTGAACACTGAAGCTTTCTTT
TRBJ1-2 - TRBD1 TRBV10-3 CASSGTANYGYTF TGTGCCAGCTCCGGGACAGCTAACTATGGCTACACCTTC
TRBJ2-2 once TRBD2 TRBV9 CASSAIAGGRTGELFF TGTGCCAGCAGCGCCATAGCGGGAGGCCGCACCGGGGAGCTGTTTTTT
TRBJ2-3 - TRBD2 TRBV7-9 CASSLGTSADTQYF TGTGCCAGCAGCTTAGGAACTAGCGCCGATACGCAGTATTTT
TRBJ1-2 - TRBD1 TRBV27 CASSSGQGYGYTF TGTGCCAGCAGTTCGGGACAGGGGTATGGCTACACCTTC
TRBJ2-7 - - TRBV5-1 CASSRVGQPSYEQYF TGCGCCAGCAGCAGGGTTGGACAGCCCTCCTACGAGCAGTACTTC
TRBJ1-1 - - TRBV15 CATSRETGPEAFF TGTGCCACCAGCAGAGAAACAGGTCCTGAAGCTTTCTTT
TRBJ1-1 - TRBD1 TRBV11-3 CASSSRTGATEAFF TGTGCCAGCAGCTCGAGAACAGGGGCGACTGAAGCTTTCTTT
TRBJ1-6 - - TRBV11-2 CASSFPGGPGGYNSPLHF TGTGCCAGCAGCTTTCCCGGGGGTCCTGGGGGGTATAATTCACCCCTCCACTTT
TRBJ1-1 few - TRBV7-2 CASSHLDTEAFF TGTGCCAGCAGCCATTTAGACACTGAAGCTTTCTTT
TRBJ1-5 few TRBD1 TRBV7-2 CASSRDRISNQPQHF TGTGCCAGCAGCAGGGACAGGATCAGCAATCAGCCCCAGCATTTT
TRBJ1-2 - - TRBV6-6 CASSSRLYRAVGGYTF TGTGCCAGCAGTTCTCGCCTTTACAGGGCCGTGGGTGGCTACACCTTC
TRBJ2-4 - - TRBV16 CASSQGAAQYF TGTGCCAGCAGCCAAGGAGCAGCTCAGTACTTC
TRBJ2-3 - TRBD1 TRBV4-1 CASSRGQGVITDTQYF TGCGCCAGCAGCCGGGGACAGGGGGTAATCACAGATACGCAGTATTTT